This T cell receptor (beta chain) was obtained from a study of T and B cells in COVID-19 patients. Study summary: Median age was approximately 35 years in the recovered cohort and around 64 years in the active-infection cohort. In the active-infection cohort, about 90% of the roughly 20 patients had comorbidities linked to unfavorable COVID-19 outcome.

This CDR3 contains 17 residues. The germline V gene has CDR1 LNHNV and CDR2 YYDKDF (reference sequence). V lost 3 bases and J lost 2; bases outside the gene matches: 5. TRB rearrangements were amplified by multiplex PCR with BIOMED2 TRB-A/B primers. TCRdb reanalysed the multiplex PCR reads using MiXCR and keeps one entry per CDR3 protein. The data contain some 13,000 distinct CDR3 sequences, about 25% of them singletons. Study findings and constraints: Active COVID-19 showed highly clonal TRB repertoires; recovery showed diversity and richness above healthy donors.

This clonotype is medium-sized by share. The antigen is not known. Blood genomic DNA input for TRB amplification was roughly 220-500 ng. The clonotype originates from a human donor who had recovered from COVID-19. This rearrangement joins TRBV15 to TRBJ2-1, with 12 positions matching TRBD1. Sequences were obtained from blood. CDR3 loop: CATSRGTGGPPYNEQFF. CDR3 nucleotides: TGTGCCACCAGCAGGGGGACAGGGGGCCCCCCCTACAATGAGCAGTTCTTC.